This T cell receptor (beta chain) was captured in a study of neurological immune-mediated disorders. Points from the study as a whole: Falling below healthy controls, multiple sclerosis showed the least TCR clonal expansion, while HTLV-1-associated myelopathy showed the most. None of the features examined (clinical or MRI) was associated with the multiple sclerosis repertoire cluster.

Synthesis of cDNA was accomplished via 5'RACE employing 10-nucleotide random UMIs. TCRdb fed the 5' RACE reads into MiXCR, producing one record per CDR3 protein. The sample carries about 87,000 distinct CDR3 sequences, 3.5% recorded once. This clonotype has a count of ten or more. The antigen remains unidentified. The CDR3 spans 15 residues. Germline CDR1 is DFQATT and CDR2 is SNEGSKA (reference sequence). V was pared by 6 bases and J by 7 bases, with 11 bases of the junction left unmatched. The unsorted libraries were made from 2 million PBMCs kept at -80 C. The chain joins TRBV20-1 to TRBJ1-6; 8 bases map to TRBD1. This sequence originates from a woman aged 45-65 years with multiple sclerosis. Sequencing was done on a sample of PBMCs. This CDR3 reads CSAPGGAFLNSPLHF. CDR3 bases: TGCAGTGCCCCAGGGGGCGCGTTCCTGAATTCACCCCTCCACTTT.